What follows is one T cell receptor beta chain and its context. After removal of 4 bases from V and 7 bases from J, the junction contained 13 bases not matched to a gene. CDR1 is SGHNT, CDR2 YYREEE, per germline (reference sequence). This CDR3 spans 16 amino acids. Methods used by the authors: Amplification from reference gene primers served as the basis for estimated nucleated cell counts. Profiled with immunoSEQ multiplex PCR; TCRdb holds only in-frame clones, not every one. The DNA was the basis for D and trimming; V, J and clone size are from that table. This sample yields about 130,000 clones, of which approximately 83% are seen a single time; 18% belongs to the top ten. The record originates from a study of blood T cell repertoires in COVID-19. Overall study context: Specimens from acute and convalescent COVID-19 originated in the United States, Italy and Spain. In each case, the material was cDNA or gDNA derived from T cells, B-cell-depleted T cells, or PBMCs.

This clonotype originated in a woman aged 45 to 65 who had recovered from COVID-19. The sample comprised peripheral blood. This rearrangement joins TRBV5-4 to TRBJ2-1, with 8 bases that match TRBD2. The CDR3, as DNA: TGTGCCAGCAGCCAGAGATTAGCGGGGCTAAAGAATGAGCAGTTCTTC. Translation gives CASSQRLAGLKNEQFF.